A single sample is the source of the 7 T cell receptor beta chains below, sequenced in a study of technical replicates of blood from a few donors. Only in-frame clones appear in the TCRdb table, and some are missing; sequencing was by immunoSEQ multiplex PCR. The data contain tens of thousands of clones, roughly 90% of them seen just once; the ten biggest clones take up roughly 5%. Material for sequencing was PBMCs. Receptors were obtained from a human donor in good health. Some clones in this sample may be carry-over from other donors' samples.

The sample holds one count of this clone. The genes are TRBV9 and TRBJ2-5, with 9 positions matching TRBD2. V gave up 0 bases and J gave up 5 bases; unmatched junction bases: 8. The CDR3 has 16 residues. Germline V gene data show CDR1 as SGDLS and CDR2 as YYNGEE. The CDR3 protein is CASSVAPSGNAETQYF. In nucleotides, the CDR3 is TGTGCCAGCAGCGTAGCTCCTAGCGGGAATGCTGAGACCCAGTACTTC.

Here the CDR3 reads CASSATSGKIDEQFF. The DNA for the CDR3 is TGTGCCAGCAGCGCTACTAGCGGGAAAATCGATGAGCAGTTCTTC. The gene calls are TRBV13 and TRBJ2-1, with 10 bases that match TRBD2. CDR1 and CDR2 from the germline V gene are PRHDT and FYEKMQ (reference sequence). The J segment lost 8 bases and the V segment lost 5 bases, leaving 9 bases of the junction unmatched. The CDR3 totals 15 residues.

This chain joins TRBV5-6 and TRBJ2-3; no definite D call. The CDR3 contains 15 residues. Germline V CDR1 and CDR2: SGHDT, YYEEEE. V was shortened by 1 base and J by 1 base, with 10 bases between the two germline ends. CDR3 sequence (DNA): TGTGCCAGCAGCTTGTATCGCGTCGGCACAGATACGCAGTATTTT. Translating it yields CASSLYRVGTDTQYF. Complete variable domain (other parts from reference TRBV5-6 and TRBJ2-3): DAGVTQSPTHLIKTRGQQVTLRCSPKSGHDTVSWYQQALGQGPQFIFQYYEEEERQRGNFPDRFSGHQFPNYSSELNVNALLLGDSALYLCASSLYRVGTDTQYFGPGTRLTVL.

The rearrangement links TRBV6-6 to TRBJ2-1, with a tentative D call TRBD2 (6 bases). The CDR3 extends over 14 amino acids. With 0 bases removed from V and 15 bases from J, the gap between germline ends came to 18 bases. From germline, CDR1 is MNHNY and CDR2 SVGAGI (reference sequence). DNA of the CDR3: TGTGCCAGCAGTTACTCGAGTATAGGGCTCGGGGGGTTCTTC. This translates into CASSYSSIGLGGFF.

The chain employs TRBV7-2 and TRBJ1-3, with TRBD1 matching over 10 bases. Germline trimming cut 1 base from V and 2 bases from J; bases unmatched to any gene: 11. This CDR3 spans 19 amino acids. Per the germline V gene, CDR1 is SGHTA and CDR2 is FQGNSA. This chain's CDR3 is CASSLVGQGGLLTGNTIYF. The CDR3 bases are TGTGCCAGCAGCTTAGTAGGACAGGGGGGCCTTTTAACTGGAAACACCATATATTTT.

CDR3 in DNA: TGTGCCAGCAGCCCTCGAAGGACGGGACCCGGGACTAGGGGGGTTCAGTACTTC. Amino acids: CASSPRRTGPGTRGVQYF. The chain couples TRBV21-1 to TRBJ2-4; the D call of TRBD2 is as the table states it, not checked on the DNA. TRBV21-1 is deemed a pseudogene. CDR3 length equals 18 residues.

The chain links TRBV9 to TRBJ2-2, with D perhaps matching TRBD2 (6 bases). Between the trimmed V and J ends, which lost 4 bases and 6 bases, there was a span of 16 bases. The V gene's germline CDR1 is SGDLS and CDR2 YYNGEE. There are 15 residues in the CDR3. Written as DNA, the CDR3 is TGTGCCAGCAGCCCTACCGGGGGAAACTCCGGGGAGCTGTTTTTT. Its translation is CASSPTGGNSGELFF.